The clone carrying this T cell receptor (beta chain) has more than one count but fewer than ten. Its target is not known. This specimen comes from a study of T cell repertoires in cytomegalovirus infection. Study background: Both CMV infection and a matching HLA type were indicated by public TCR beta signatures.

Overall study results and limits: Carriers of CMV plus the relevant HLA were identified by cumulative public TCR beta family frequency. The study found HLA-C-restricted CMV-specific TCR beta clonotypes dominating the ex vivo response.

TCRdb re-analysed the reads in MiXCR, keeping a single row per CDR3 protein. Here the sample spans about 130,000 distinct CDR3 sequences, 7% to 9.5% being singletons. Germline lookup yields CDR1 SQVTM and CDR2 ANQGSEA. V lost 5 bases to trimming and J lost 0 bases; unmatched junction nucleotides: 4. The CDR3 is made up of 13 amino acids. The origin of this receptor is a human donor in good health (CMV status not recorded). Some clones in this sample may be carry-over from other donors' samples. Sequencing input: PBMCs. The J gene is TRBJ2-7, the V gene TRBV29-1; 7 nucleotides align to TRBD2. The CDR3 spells CSVCGGSSYEQYF. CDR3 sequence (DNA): TGCAGCGTTTGCGGGGGTAGCTCCTACGAGCAGTACTTC.